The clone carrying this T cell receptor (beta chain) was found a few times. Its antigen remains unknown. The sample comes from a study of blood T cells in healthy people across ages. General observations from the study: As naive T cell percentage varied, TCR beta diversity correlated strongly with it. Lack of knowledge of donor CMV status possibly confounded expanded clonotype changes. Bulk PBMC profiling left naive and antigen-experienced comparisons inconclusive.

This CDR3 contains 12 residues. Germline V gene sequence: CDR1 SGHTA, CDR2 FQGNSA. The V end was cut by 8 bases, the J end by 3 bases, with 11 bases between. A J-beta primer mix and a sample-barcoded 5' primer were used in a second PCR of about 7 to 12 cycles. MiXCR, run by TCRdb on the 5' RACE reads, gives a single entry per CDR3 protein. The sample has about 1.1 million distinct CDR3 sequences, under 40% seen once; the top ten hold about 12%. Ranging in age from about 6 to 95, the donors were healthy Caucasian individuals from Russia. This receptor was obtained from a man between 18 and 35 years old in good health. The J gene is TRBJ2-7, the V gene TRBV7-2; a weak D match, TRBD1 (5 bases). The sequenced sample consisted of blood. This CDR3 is CASPTVDYEQYF. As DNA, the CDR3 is TGTGCCAGCCCGACAGTTGACTACGAGCAGTACTTC. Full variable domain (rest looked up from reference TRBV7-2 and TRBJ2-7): GAGVSQSPSNKVTEKGKDVELRCDPISGHTALYWYRQSLGQGLEFLIYFQGNSAPDKSGLPSDRFSAERTGGSVSTLTIQRTQQEDSAVYLCASPTVDYEQYFGPGTRLTVT.